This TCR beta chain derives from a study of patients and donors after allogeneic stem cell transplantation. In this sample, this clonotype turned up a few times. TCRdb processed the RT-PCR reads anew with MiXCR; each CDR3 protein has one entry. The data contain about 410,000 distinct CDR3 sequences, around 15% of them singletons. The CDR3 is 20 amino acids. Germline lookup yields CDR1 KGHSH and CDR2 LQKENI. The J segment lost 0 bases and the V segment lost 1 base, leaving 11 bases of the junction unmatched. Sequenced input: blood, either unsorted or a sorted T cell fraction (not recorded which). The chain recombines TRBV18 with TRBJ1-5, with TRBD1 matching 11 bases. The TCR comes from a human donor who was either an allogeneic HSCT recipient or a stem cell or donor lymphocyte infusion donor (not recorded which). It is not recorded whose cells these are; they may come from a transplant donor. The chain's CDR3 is CASSPRRHRDRGFSNQPQHF. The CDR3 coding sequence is TGTGCCAGCTCACCACGGAGACACCGGGACAGGGGGTTTAGCAATCAGCCCCAGCATTTT.